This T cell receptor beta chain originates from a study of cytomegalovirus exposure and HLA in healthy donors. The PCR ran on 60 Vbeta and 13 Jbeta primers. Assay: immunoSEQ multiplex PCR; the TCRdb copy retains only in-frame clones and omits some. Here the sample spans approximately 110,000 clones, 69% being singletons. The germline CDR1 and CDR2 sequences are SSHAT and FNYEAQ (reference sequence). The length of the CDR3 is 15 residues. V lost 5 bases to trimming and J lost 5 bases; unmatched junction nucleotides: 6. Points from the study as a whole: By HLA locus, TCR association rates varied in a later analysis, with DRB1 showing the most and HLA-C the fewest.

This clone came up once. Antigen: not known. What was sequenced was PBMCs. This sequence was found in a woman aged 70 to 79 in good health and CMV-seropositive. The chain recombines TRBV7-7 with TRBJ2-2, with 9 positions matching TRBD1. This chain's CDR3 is CASSPRTGETGELFF. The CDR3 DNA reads TGTGCCAGCAGCCCCCGGACAGGGGAAACCGGGGAGCTGTTTTTT.